Listed below are T cell receptor beta chains from one sample, sequenced in a study of blood T cells in healthy people across ages. MiXCR, run by TCRdb on the 5' RACE reads, gives a single entry per CDR3 protein. Among 700,000 to 800,000 distinct CDR3 sequences listed, 35% to 45% were seen once. The sample taken for sequencing was blood. The receptor set was obtained from a woman aged 55-69 years in good health. The CDR3 runs from the conserved cysteine through the conserved F or W. A D gene is named only where the DNA matches it firmly. The size of a clone is reported for some rows only, either as once, few or many, or as a class for expanded clones.

J gene: TRBJ2-6
V gene: TRBV15
clone size: -
D gene: TRBD2
CDR3 protein: CATGRGESSGANVLTF
CDR3 DNA: TGTGCCACCGGGAGGGGAGAAAGCTCTGGGGCCAACGTCCTGACTTTC

J gene: TRBJ2-3
V gene: TRBV13
clone size: -
D gene: -
CDR3 protein: CASSVSEIGSTDTQYF
CDR3 DNA: TGTGCCAGCAGCGTATCGGAAATTGGGTCCACAGATACGCAGTATTTT

J gene: TRBJ1-1
V gene: TRBV18
clone size: -
D gene: TRBD1
CDR3 protein: CASSGMGQGRGGTEAFF
CDR3 DNA: TGTGCCAGCTCGGGCATGGGACAGGGGAGGGGTGGTACTGAAGCTTTCTTT

J gene: TRBJ2-2
V gene: TRBV7-9
clone size: -
D gene: TRBD2
CDR3 protein: CASSRTTWTSGGANGELFF
CDR3 DNA: TGTGCCAGCAGCCGCACCACCTGGACTAGCGGGGGGGCGAACGGGGAGCTGTTTTTT

J gene: TRBJ2-1
V gene: TRBV6-5
clone size: few
D gene: -
CDR3 protein: CASSYPLEQFF
CDR3 DNA: TGTGCCAGCAGTTACCCCCTGGAGCAGTTCTTC

J gene: TRBJ1-5
V gene: TRBV4-2
clone size: -
D gene: -
CDR3 protein: CASSQEAGRAGGNQPQHF
CDR3 DNA: TGTGCCAGCAGCCAAGAAGCAGGGAGGGCGGGCGGCAATCAGCCCCAGCATTTT

J gene: TRBJ2-1
V gene: TRBV12-3/TRBV12-4
clone size: -
D gene: TRBD1
CDR3 protein: CASSWYRDRDNEQFF
CDR3 DNA: TGTGCCAGCAGTTGGTACCGGGACAGGGACAATGAGCAGTTCTTC

J gene: TRBJ1-1
V gene: TRBV18
clone size: few
D gene: -
CDR3 protein: CASSPFPNTEAFF
CDR3 DNA: TGTGCCAGCTCACCATTCCCGAACACTGAAGCTTTCTTT

J gene: TRBJ1-5
V gene: TRBV9
clone size: -
D gene: TRBD1
CDR3 protein: CASSVGQANQPQHF
CDR3 DNA: TGTGCCAGCAGCGTGGGACAGGCGAATCAGCCCCAGCATTTT

J gene: TRBJ2-7
V gene: TRBV5-1
clone size: -
D gene: TRBD2
CDR3 protein: CASTITSGSYNEQYF
CDR3 DNA: TGCGCCAGCACGATCACTAGCGGGAGCTACAATGAGCAGTACTTC

J gene: TRBJ2-1
V gene: TRBV9
clone size: many
D gene: -
CDR3 protein: CASKSRAYNEQFF
CDR3 DNA: TGTGCCAGCAAATCGAGGGCTTACAATGAGCAGTTCTTC

J gene: TRBJ1-2
V gene: TRBV7-9
clone size: -
D gene: TRBD1
CDR3 protein: CASSFRDRGSYGYTF
CDR3 DNA: TGTGCCAGCAGCTTCCGGGACAGGGGGAGCTATGGCTACACCTTC

J gene: TRBJ1-5
V gene: TRBV21-1
clone size: -
D gene: -
CDR3 protein: CASITKRDREGDSNQPQHF
CDR3 DNA: TGTGCCAGCATCACCAAGAGGGACAGGGAGGGCGATAGCAATCAGCCCCAGCATTTT

J gene: TRBJ2-2
V gene: TRBV29-1
clone size: few
D gene: TRBD2
CDR3 protein: CSVERRGAGTGELFF
CDR3 DNA: TGCAGCGTTGAAAGGCGGGGGGCTGGGACCGGGGAGCTGTTTTTT

J gene: TRBJ2-7
V gene: TRBV4-1
clone size: -
D gene: TRBD1
CDR3 protein: CASSYGGQGAEERYF
CDR3 DNA: TGCGCCAGCAGCTATGGCGGACAGGGGGCGGAGGAGCGGTACTTC

J gene: TRBJ2-6
V gene: TRBV29-1
clone size: many
D gene: TRBD1
CDR3 protein: CSVATNDRAEGANVLTF
CDR3 DNA: TGCAGCGTTGCAACGAATGACAGGGCGGAAGGGGCCAACGTCCTGACTTTC

J gene: TRBJ2-1
V gene: TRBV3-1
clone size: once
D gene: TRBD2
CDR3 protein: CASSRLAGGGGEQFF
CDR3 DNA: TGTGCCAGCAGCCGCCTAGCGGGAGGGGGGGGCGAGCAGTTCTTC

J gene: TRBJ2-7
V gene: TRBV5-1
clone size: -
D gene: -
CDR3 protein: CASSLSSYNEQYF
CDR3 DNA: TGCGCCAGCAGCTTGAGCTCCTACAATGAGCAGTACTTC

J gene: TRBJ2-2
V gene: TRBV3-1
clone size: -
D gene: TRBD2
CDR3 protein: CASSQDRGGSNTGELFF
CDR3 DNA: TGTGCCAGCAGCCAAGATCGGGGGGGGAGTAACACCGGGGAGCTGTTTTTT

J gene: TRBJ1-1
V gene: TRBV3-1
clone size: -
D gene: TRBD1
CDR3 protein: CASTTGVNTEAFF
CDR3 DNA: TGTGCCAGCACCACAGGGGTGAACACTGAAGCTTTCTTT

J gene: TRBJ2-1
V gene: TRBV7-3
clone size: few
D gene: -
CDR3 protein: CASSLGGGQGSGEQFF
CDR3 DNA: TGTGCCAGCAGCTTAGGGGGGGGGCAGGGATCGGGTGAGCAGTTCTTC

J gene: TRBJ2-7
V gene: TRBV7-9
clone size: few
D gene: -
CDR3 protein: CASTSLYEQYF
CDR3 DNA: TGTGCCAGCACCTCACTTTACGAGCAGTACTTC

J gene: TRBJ2-1
V gene: TRBV7-2
clone size: many
D gene: -
CDR3 protein: CASSFRTGAGPSSYNEQFF
CDR3 DNA: TGTGCCAGCAGCTTCAGGACTGGTGCGGGTCCAAGCTCCTACAATGAGCAGTTCTTC